This T cell receptor beta chain was profiled in a study of blood T cell repertoires in COVID-19. Only in-frame clones appear in the TCRdb table, and some are missing; sequencing was by immunoSEQ multiplex PCR. Of about 160,000 clones in the sample, about 80% are singletons; the top ten hold 6.5% to 8.5%. It was during active infection that Seattle patients were enrolled and then longitudinally followed. This clone was recorded at least ten times. With 6 bases removed from V and 0 bases from J, the gap between germline ends came to 18 bases. CDR3 length: 16 amino acids. Germline assignment: CDR1 SNHLY and CDR2 FYNNEI.

Sequenced material: peripheral blood. The chain carries TRBV2 and TRBJ2-7, with a possible D match to TRBD1 (6 bases). This clonotype was sampled from a woman aged 40 to 55 with COVID-19, enrolled during active disease. The CDR3 nucleotides are TGTGCCAGCAGCGAACCACCCGGACAGCTCTCCTACGAGCAGTACTTC. Protein: CASSEPPGQLSYEQYF.